These 29 T cell receptor beta chains were all obtained from the same sample, sequenced in a study of CD8+CD57+ T cells in acquired aplastic anemia. For sequencing, patients were chosen who had shown expansion of CD8+CD57+ cells by flow cytometry. Genomic DNA was employed as the template in profiling TCR beta VDJ and CDR3. A single record per CDR3 protein comes from TCRdb applying MiXCR to the reads. Seen here are 260,000 or so distinct CDR3 sequences, about 80% observed once, and the top ten hold 35% to 50%. Sequences were obtained from sorted CD4+, CD8+, or CD8+CD57+ T cells (not recorded which) from PBMCs. The source of these receptors is a human donor with aplastic anemia.

The rearrangement links TRBV5-4 to TRBJ1-1; D ambiguous. The V end lost 3 bases, the J end lost 6 bases, and 9 bases lay between the germline ends. Germline-derived CDR1 and CDR2 are SGHNT and YYREEE (reference sequence). The CDR3 is 12 residues long. The CDR3 reads CASSYPGAEAFF. The CDR3 DNA follows: TGTGCCAGCAGCTATCCTGGCGCTGAAGCTTTCTTT.

The V call is TRBV7-9, the J call TRBJ1-2; D gene unclear. Trimming shortened V by 0 bases and J by 11 bases, and 19 bases separated the two germline ends. In germline, CDR1 is SEHNR, CDR2 FQNEAQ (reference sequence). The length of the CDR3 is 15 residues. The CDR3 sequence: CASSLAEGSNTQYTF. DNA for the CDR3: TGTGCCAGCAGCTTAGCGGAAGGCTCAAATACGCAGTACACCTTC. Drawing the rest from reference TRBV7-9 and TRBJ1-2, the complete variable domain is DTGVSQNPRHKITKRGQNVTFRCDPISEHNRLYWYRQTLGQGPEFLTYFQNEAQLEKSRLLSDRFSAERPKGSFSTLEIQRTEQGDSAMYLCASSLAEGSNTQYTFGSGTRLTVV.

The chain carries TRBV7-2 and TRBJ2-1; TRBD2 agrees at 8 bases. Per the germline V gene, CDR1 is SGHTA and CDR2 is FQGNSA. J gave up 11 bases and V 3 bases, and 15 bases lay outside the gene matches. The CDR3 runs 16 residues. In DNA, the CDR3 is TGTGCCAGCAGCTTTCATAGAAGCAGCGGGAGCGACCAGCAGTTCTTC. Protein sequence: CASSFHRSSGSDQQFF. Full variable domain (remainder filled in from reference TRBV7-2 and TRBJ2-1): GAGVSQSPSNKVTEKGKDVELRCDPISGHTALYWYRQSLGQGLEFLIYFQGNSAPDKSGLPSDRFSAERTGGSVSTLTIQRTQQEDSAVYLCASSFHRSSGSDQQFFGPGTRLTVL.

The gene calls are TRBV7-9 and TRBJ1-1; D is perhaps TRBD1 (5 bases). CDR1 SEHNR and CDR2 FQNEAQ come from the germline V gene (reference sequence). V gave up 0 bases and J gave up 13 bases, with 21 bases separating them. The CDR3 is made up of 15 amino acids. CDR3 nucleotides: TGTGCCAGCAGCTTAGCGCGTAGATACGGGACCAACGTTTTCTTT. It encodes CASSLARRYGTNVFF.

The chain is built from TRBV7-3 and TRBJ2-3; D tentatively reads TRBD1 or TRBD2 (6 bases each). Deletions cut 5 bases from V and 13 bases from J, with 22 bases between. Germline CDR1 reads SGHTA; CDR2 reads FQGTGA. The CDR3 is made up of 14 amino acids. For the CDR3, the DNA is TGTGCCAGCAGCATAGGGGGAGGTCGCATTGAGAAGTATTTT. Amino acids: CASSIGGGRIEKYF. The full variable domain, in which reference TRBV7-3 and TRBJ2-3 provide the parts outside the CDR3, is GAGVSQTPSNKVTEKGKYVELRCDPISGHTALYWYRQSLGQGPEFLIYFQGTGAADDSGLPNDRFFAVRPEGSVSTLKIQRTERGDSAVYLCASSIGGGRIEKYFGPGTRLTVL.

The rearrangement joins TRBV7-8 to TRBJ2-2, with TRBD1 matching over 7 bases. V trimming: 8 bases; J trimming: 1 base; junction bases outside the gene matches: 7. CDR3 size: 15 residues. Germline CDR1 SGHVS, CDR2 FQNEAQ. CDR3 bases: TGTGCCAGCGGAGCGCGGACAGGGAACACCGGGGAGCTGTTTTTT. This sequence encodes CASGARTGNTGELFF.

This CDR3 reads CASSISGGGNKKHYF. The CDR3 coding sequence is TGTGCCAGCAGCATCAGCGGAGGCGGGAATAAGAAGCATTATTTT. The V and J genes are TRBV7-8 and TRBJ2-3, with a possible D match to TRBD2 (6 bases). The CDR3 contains 15 residues. Trimming took 5 bases from V and 15 from J, leaving 27 bases between them. From germline, CDR1 is SGHVS and CDR2 FQNEAQ.

As for this clonotype: The junction departs from germline at one end; a sequencing error may be responsible. V usage is TRBV7-9 and J usage is TRBJ2-1; D may match TRBD1 or TRBD2 (6 bases each). The CDR3 consists of 13 residues. The germline V gene encodes CDR1 SEHNR and CDR2 FQNEAQ (reference sequence). The CDR3 loop is CASSLNMHNEGGF. The CDR3 region has the DNA TGTGCCAGCAGCCTTAACATGCACAATGAGGGGGGCTTC. The complete variable domain, with remaining parts taken from reference TRBV7-9 and TRBJ2-1, reads DTGVSQNPRHKITKRGQNVTFRCDPISEHNRLYWYRQTLGQGPEFLTYFQNEAQLEKSRLLSDRFSAERPKGSFSTLEIQRTEQGDSAMYLCASSLNMHNEGGFGPGTRLTVL.

The V and J genes are TRBV7-2 and TRBJ1-3; D is undetermined. This CDR3 region has 15 residues. Per germline, CDR1 SGHTA and CDR2 FQGNSA. Deletions cut 6 bases from V and 16 bases from J, with 28 bases between. The CDR3 bases are TGTGCCAGCAGTTACGTGCCAGGTAACGACGAGAAGTACTATTTT. Its protein is CASSYVPGNDEKYYF.

V and J are TRBV7-8 and TRBJ2-3; TRBD1 matches at 9 bases. The length of the CDR3 is 15 residues. Germline CDR1 is SGHVS and CDR2 is FQNEAQ. V lost 3 bases, J lost 4 bases, and 5 bases stayed unmatched. The DNA of the CDR3 is TGTGCCAGCAGCTTCCGGGACAGGGCCCCAGATACGCAGTATTTT. Protein product: CASSFRDRAPDTQYF.

About this clonotype itself: The CDR3 carries no conserved terminal phenylalanine or tryptophan, so it likely arises from a read error. No DNA is shown, since the ends of the CDR3 on it are uncertain; the CDR3 is the one TCRdb lists. The chain uses TRBV2 and TRBJ1-2; TRBD1, the D gene given by the table, was not confirmed from the DNA. The CDR3 spans 15 residues, counting both ends. Per germline, CDR1 SNHLY and CDR2 FYNNEI. CDR3: CASSVTGVPEYGFAL.

As for this clonotype: The junction departs from germline at one end; a sequencing error may be responsible. This chain uses TRBV7-8 with TRBJ2-7; 7 nucleotides match TRBD2. The CDR3 totals 14 residues. Germline loops: CDR1 SGHVS, CDR2 FQNEAQ. CDR3 in amino acids: CASNLTGGPYKQYF. The CDR3, as DNA: TGTGCCAGCAACTTAACGGGAGGTCCCTATAAGCAGTATTTC.

Only a few counts were recorded for this clonotype. The V and J genes are TRBV5-6 and TRBJ2-1, with D perhaps being TRBD1 or TRBD2 (5 bases each). V was shortened by 0 bases and J by 8 bases, with 9 bases between the two germline ends. CDR3 size: 13 residues. Looked up from germline, CDR1 is SGHDT and CDR2 is YYEEEE. DNA of the CDR3: TGTGCCAGCAGCTTGGAGAGGGACCATGAGCAGTTCTTC. Encoded protein: CASSLERDHEQFF.

Worth noting for this clonotype: One end of the junction fails to match germline, which may point to a read error. J is TRBJ1-1 and V is TRBV7-9; no firm D call. The germline gives CDR1 SEHNR, CDR2 FQNEAQ (reference sequence). The CDR3 totals 14 residues. The CDR3 nucleotides read TGCGCCAGCAGCCACAAAAGGAACACTGCAGCTTCCTTTTTT. Protein sequence: CASSHKRNTAASFF.

This clonotype was seen only once. V and J are TRBV7-8 and TRBJ2-2; D remains unclear. The CDR3 covers 15 residues. Germline V lookup: CDR1 SGHVS, CDR2 FQNEAQ. Trimming removed 5 bases from V and 0 bases from J, with 10 bases in between. The CDR3 is CASSLRRTNTGELFF. CDR3 sequence (DNA): TGTGCCAGCAGCCTACGACGGACGAACACCGGGGAGCTGTTTTTT.

Only one count was recorded for this clonotype. The CDR3 here is CATSRDSQGSQETQYF. CDR3 bases: TGTGCCACCAGCAGAGATAGCCAGGGGTCTCAAGAGACCCAGTACTTC. This sequence joins TRBV15 and TRBJ2-5; D is possibly TRBD1 (6 bases). The CDR3 covers 16 residues. The germline CDR1 and CDR2 sequences are LNHNV and YYDKDF (reference sequence). Trimming stripped 0 bases from V and 2 bases from J, with 13 bases between. The full variable domain, its missing parts supplied by reference TRBV15 and TRBJ2-5, is DAMVIQNPRYQVTQFGKPVTLSCSQTLNHNVMYWYQQKSSQAPKLLFHYYDKDFNNEADTPDNFQSRRPNTSFCFLDIRSPGLGDTAMYLCATSRDSQGSQETQYFGPGTRLLVL.

V and J are TRBV25-1 and TRBJ2-3, with 10 positions matching TRBD2. Trimming removed 5 bases from V and 7 bases from J; junction bases left unmatched: 6. The CDR3 is made up of 14 amino acids. The germline V gene has CDR1 MGHDK and CDR2 SYGVNS. The CDR3 DNA reads TGTGCCAGCAGTAGCGGGGGGGCCTCGTATACGCAGTATTTT. As protein: CASSSGGASYTQYF.

V gene TRBV7-8 combines with J gene TRBJ2-7; D is tentatively TRBD1 or TRBD2 (5 bases each). Germline V gives CDR1 SGHVS, CDR2 FQNEAQ. This CDR3 comprises 18 residues. As DNA, the CDR3 is TGTGCCAACAGCTTTCGTCAAGACGGGACCGCCCTTTCCTACGAGCAGTACGTC. Translated: CANSFRQDGTALSYEQYV.

There are a few counts of this clonotype. CDR3 coding DNA: TGCAGTGCCAGTAGTTGGGGACGCAAGAATGAGCAGTTCTTC. The encoded protein is CSASSWGRKNEQFF. The chain has TRBV20-1 and TRBJ2-1, with D tentatively TRBD1 or TRBD2 (5 bases each). The CDR3 is 14 amino acids. Trimming stripped 6 bases from V and 7 bases from J, with 19 bases between. Germline values: CDR1 DFQATT, CDR2 SNEGSKA (reference sequence).

J is TRBJ2-7 and V is TRBV5-4; the D is unclear. V was cut by 2 bases and J by 8 bases, with 14 bases left in between. CDR1 SGHNT and CDR2 YYREEE come from the germline V gene (reference sequence). This CDR3 region has 13 residues. CDR3 coding DNA: TGTGCCAGCAGCTTTACTGGCGCGGAGCAGCAGTACGTC. It yields the protein CASSFTGAEQQYV.

The rearrangement uses TRBV9 and TRBJ2-7; D is unresolved. The CDR3 runs 14 residues. Germline-derived CDR1 and CDR2 are SGDLS and YYNGEE. V was clipped by 4 bases and J by 5 bases, with 16 bases between them. As DNA, the CDR3 is TGTGCCAGCAGCTTGGATTACAGATCCCACGAGCAGTACGTC. Translated, it gives CASSLDYRSHEQYV.

The chain recombines TRBV9 with TRBJ1-5; TRBD1 might be the D (5 bases). The CDR3 spans 13 residues. Per the germline V gene, CDR1 is SGDLS and CDR2 is YYNGEE. V was shortened by 0 bases and J by 6 bases, with 7 bases between the two germline ends. CDR3 coding DNA: TGTGCCAGCAGCGTAGGGGGGGGTCAGCCCCAGCATTTT. As protein: CASSVGGGQPQHF.

The chain carries TRBV29-1 and TRBJ2-3; D may correspond to TRBD1 or TRBD2 (5 bases each). Germline V gene lookup returns CDR1 SQVTM and CDR2 ANQGSEA. CDR3 length equals 13 residues. The V end lost 3 bases, the J end lost 14 bases, and 21 bases lay between the germline ends. CDR3 protein: CSVDGGTNEKLYF. For the CDR3, the DNA is TGCAGCGTTGATGGGGGAACTAATGAAAAGCTGTATTTT.

Of note for this clonotype: Without the conserved terminal phenylalanine or tryptophan, this CDR3 likely stems from a read error. The DNA is left out, because the CDR3 cannot be placed on it with certainty; the CDR3 is given as TCRdb lists it. The chain joins TRBV9 to TRBJ2-6. The CDR3 contains 18 residues when both ends are counted. The germline gives CDR1 SGDLS, CDR2 YYNGEE. The CDR3 is CASSVDARSGSGANVLAC.

This clonotype showed up just a few times. The chain employs TRBV7-2 and TRBJ2-1; D gene unclear. This CDR3 is built from 14 residues. Between the trimmed V and J ends, which lost 0 bases and 8 bases, there was a span of 11 bases. The germline V gene has CDR1 SGHTA and CDR2 FQGNSA. The chain's CDR3 is CASSLARYGDEQFF. CDR3 bases: TGTGCCAGCAGCTTAGCGCGGTATGGGGATGAGCAGTTCTTC.

This sequence joins TRBV11-2 and TRBJ2-3; 7 nucleotides match TRBD1. The V gene end was trimmed by 5 bases and the J gene end by 5 bases; junction bases not matched to a gene: 4. This CDR3 has 13 amino acids. Germline CDR1 is SGHAT and CDR2 is FQNNGV. Written as DNA, the CDR3 is TGTGCCAGCAGCGCAAGGGACAGAGATACGCAGTATTTT. Translated: CASSARDRDTQYF.

About this clonotype itself: Since no conserved phenylalanine or tryptophan closes the CDR3, a read error is the likely cause. It is unclear where the CDR3 begins or ends on the DNA, so no DNA is shown, and the CDR3 is as TCRdb lists it. This chain connects TRBV7-8 to TRBJ2-1; the table names TRBD2, a call not compared with the DNA. Ends included, the CDR3 has 16 residues. Germline V gene lookup returns CDR1 SGHVS and CDR2 FQNEAQ. The CDR3 sequence is CASSLAGGPDTHYFGP.

Notes on this clonotype: At one boundary the junction diverges from the germline segment, which might be a read error. J is TRBJ2-7 and V is TRBV15, with unresolved D. Germline lookup yields CDR1 LNHNV and CDR2 YYDKDF (reference sequence). CDR3 size: 13 residues. DNA for the CDR3: TGTGCCAGCAGCAGAGGAAGCCACTACGAGCAGTACTTC. It translates to CASSRGSHYEQYF. Full variable domain (outside the CDR3, taken from reference TRBV15 and TRBJ2-7): DAMVIQNPRYQVTQFGKPVTLSCSQTLNHNVMYWYQQKSSQAPKLLFHYYDKDFNNEADTPDNFQSRRPNTSFCFLDIRSPGLGDTAMYLCASSRGSHYEQYFGPGTRLTVT.

Remarks on this clonotype: No DNA is shown, since the ends of the CDR3 on it are uncertain; the CDR3 is the one TCRdb lists. This chain connects TRBV7-9 to TRBJ2-3; TRBD1 is the table's D call, not checked against the DNA. CDR1 is SEHNR and CDR2 is FQNEAQ in the germline V gene (reference sequence). The CDR3 numbers 15 amino acids, ends counted. CDR3 region: CASSLSNQPQHFGYF.